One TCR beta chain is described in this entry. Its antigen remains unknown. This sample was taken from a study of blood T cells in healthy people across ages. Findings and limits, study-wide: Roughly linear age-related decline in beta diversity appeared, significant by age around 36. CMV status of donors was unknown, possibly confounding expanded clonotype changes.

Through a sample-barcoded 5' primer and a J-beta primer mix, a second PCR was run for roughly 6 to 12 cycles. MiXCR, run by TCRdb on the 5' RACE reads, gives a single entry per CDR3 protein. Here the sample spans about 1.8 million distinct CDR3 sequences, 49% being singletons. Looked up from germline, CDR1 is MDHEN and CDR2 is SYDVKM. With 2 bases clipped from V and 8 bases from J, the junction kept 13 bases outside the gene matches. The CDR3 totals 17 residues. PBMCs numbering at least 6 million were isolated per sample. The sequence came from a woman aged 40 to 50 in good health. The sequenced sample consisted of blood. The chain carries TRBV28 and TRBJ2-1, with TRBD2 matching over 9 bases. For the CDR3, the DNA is TGTGCCAGCAGTTTACGTACCCCGCGGGGGGGCGGGGATGAGCAGTTCTTC. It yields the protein CASSLRTPRGGGDEQFF.